One sample yielded the 21 T cell receptor beta chains listed below, sequenced in a study of T cells in Graves' hyperthyroidism and ophthalmopathy. There were TCR beta CDR3 regions amplified from RNA transcripts. TCR CDR3 regions were first amplified by RT-PCR with HTBI primers. TCRdb used MiXCR to reprocess the multiplex PCR reads, holding one entry per CDR3 protein. The data contain more than 650,000 distinct CDR3 sequences, around 15% of them seen just once; the ten biggest clones take up roughly 10%. Material for sequencing was blood. These receptors originate from a woman under 30 with Graves' hyperthyroidism.

This chain connects TRBV3-1 to TRBJ2-3; TRBD2 matches 8 bases. Trimming took 1 base from V and 5 from J; bases not matched to a gene: 5. This CDR3 has 15 residues. Looked up from germline, CDR1 is LGHDT and CDR2 is YNNKEL (reference sequence). The CDR3 sequence: CASSQAGGPVDTQYF. The CDR3 DNA reads as TGTGCCAGCAGCCAAGCGGGAGGGCCTGTAGATACGCAGTATTTT.

In its sample, this clonotype was seen many times. This chain joins TRBV2 and TRBJ2-7; D is tentatively TRBD1 or TRBD2 (6 bases each). Trimming removed 0 bases at V and 2 bases at J, with 11 bases between. Germline V lookup: CDR1 SNHLY, CDR2 FYNNEI. The CDR3 is 15 residues long. CDR3 bases: TGTGCCAGCAGTGAAGCCCGGGGGCGGGCCTACGAGCAGTACTTC. This encodes CASSEARGRAYEQYF.

The chain links TRBV12-3 or TRBV12-4 to TRBJ2-7, with TRBD1 matching over 8 bases. The CDR3 length is 14 residues. The V gene end was trimmed by 8 bases and the J gene end by 1 base; junction bases not matched to a gene: 7. This CDR3 is CASQDRGSSYEQYF. The DNA for the CDR3 is TGTGCCAGCCAAGACAGGGGATCGTCCTACGAGCAGTACTTC.

This clonotype was detected ten times or more. This sequence joins TRBV6-1 and TRBJ1-1; tentatively, D is TRBD1 (6 bases). CDR1 and CDR2 from the germline V gene are MNHNS and SASEGT. Trimming left V 6 bases short and J 1 base short, with 18 bases between. The CDR3 loop spans 16 amino acids. CDR3 DNA sequence: TGTGCCAGCAGGCCCGGAGGGGGACGGAGGAACACTGAAGCTTTCTTT. Protein: CASRPGGGRRNTEAFF.

The chain combines TRBV19 with TRBJ2-5; D unclear. The CDR3 consists of 11 residues. V dropped 8 bases and J dropped 3 bases, with 7 bases sitting between them. Germline V gene lookup returns CDR1 LNHDA and CDR2 SQIVND (reference sequence). The CDR3 DNA is TGTGCCAGTCGAGGAAAAGAGACCCAGTACTTC. It translates to CASRGKETQYF.

The chain recombines TRBV20-1 with TRBJ2-2; weak D call: TRBD1 (6 bases). This CDR3 has 13 residues. The germline V gene encodes CDR1 DFQATT and CDR2 SNEGSKA (reference sequence). Trimming removed 1 base at V and 6 bases at J, with 9 bases between. The CDR3 spells CSARATGAGELFF. The CDR3, as DNA: TGCAGTGCTAGAGCGACAGGAGCCGGGGAGCTGTTTTTT.

The V call is TRBV14, the J call TRBJ2-3; tentatively, D is TRBD2 (6 bases). Germline V CDR1 and CDR2: SGHDN, FVKESK. CDR3 length: 15 residues. Between the trimmed V and J ends, which lost 2 bases and 1 base, there was a span of 10 bases. As DNA, the CDR3 is TGTGCCAGCAGCCAAAACCCGGGAGGCACAGATACGCAGTATTTT. Amino acid sequence: CASSQNPGGTDTQYF.

This chain joins TRBV7-9 and TRBJ2-7, with D perhaps assigned TRBD1 or TRBD2 (5 bases each). This CDR3 has 15 amino acids. Germline lookup yields CDR1 SEHNR and CDR2 FQNEAQ (reference sequence). Trimming cost V 7 bases and J 0 bases, with 16 bases left between them. The CDR3 protein is CASIEIGATSYEQYF. In nucleotides, the CDR3 is TGTGCCAGCATCGAAATCGGGGCTACCTCCTACGAGCAGTACTTC.

The J gene is TRBJ2-5, the V gene TRBV6-1, with D perhaps TRBD1 or TRBD2 (5 bases each). The CDR3 is 17 amino acids. The germline V gene encodes CDR1 MNHNS and CDR2 SASEGT. V lost 7 bases and J lost 1, with 22 bases in between. The CDR3, as DNA: TGTGCCAGCACAAGACGAGGGGACGGGATATGCCAAGAGACCCAGTACTTC. This codes for CASTRRGDGICQETQYF.

This clonotype has ten or more counts. The rearrangement joins TRBV7-2 to TRBJ2-5; D gene ambiguous. This CDR3 spans 14 amino acids. V gave up 3 bases and J gave up 1 base, with 9 bases separating them. CDR1 SGHTA and CDR2 FQGNSA come from the germline V gene. CDR3 nucleotide sequence: TGTGCCAGCAGCTTGCTACAGAGCCAAGAGACCCAGTACTTC. Translation gives CASSLLQSQETQYF. Based on the CDR3 plus reference TRBV7-2 and TRBJ2-5, the full variable domain is GAGVSQSPSNKVTEKGKDVELRCDPISGHTALYWYRQSLGQGLEFLIYFQGNSAPDKSGLPSDRFSAERTGGSVSTLTIQRTQQEDSAVYLCASSLLQSQETQYFGPGTRLLVL.

This clonotype was counted many times. This chain uses TRBV6-1 with TRBJ2-1; no firm D call. This CDR3 is built from 14 residues. Germline loops: CDR1 MNHNS, CDR2 SASEGT. Trimming shortened V by 2 bases and J by 6 bases, and 11 bases separated the two germline ends. CDR3 DNA sequence: TGTGCCAGCAGTGAATATTCTAGTCGCAATGAGCAGTTCTTC. The encoded protein is CASSEYSSRNEQFF.

Only a few counts were recorded for this clonotype. The rearrangement links TRBV6-1 to TRBJ1-2; tentative D call: TRBD1 (6 bases). V lost 8 bases, J lost 4 bases, and 23 bases lay in between. Germline lookup yields CDR1 MNHNS and CDR2 SASEGT. The CDR3 is made up of 16 amino acids. The CDR3 region has the DNA TGTGCCAGCTCTTCCACAGGGACGTATGGGATCTATGGCTACACCTTC. This codes for CASSSTGTYGIYGYTF.

In its sample, this clonotype was seen a few times. The chain carries TRBV7-9 and TRBJ2-4; the D is unclear. CDR1 SEHNR and CDR2 FQNEAQ come from the germline V gene (reference sequence). This CDR3 spans 14 amino acids. The V and J ends lost 2 bases and 5 bases respectively, with 10 bases between them. CDR3 sequence (DNA): TGTGCCAGCAGCTTAATTGCAGGCCAAAACATTCAGTACTTC. This sequence encodes CASSLIAGQNIQYF.

This chain connects TRBV5-1 to TRBJ2-5, with TRBD2 identical over 13 bases. V gave up 3 bases and J gave up 5 bases; unmatched junction bases: 13. The CDR3 is 18 residues long. Germline assignment: CDR1 SGHRS and CDR2 YFSETQ. The DNA of the CDR3 is TGCGCCAGCAGCTACCTGATATTGGGACTAGCGGGGAAGGAGACCCAGTACTTC. Its protein is CASSYLILGLAGKETQYF.

This clonotype was seen a handful of times. This chain links TRBV6-2 or TRBV6-3 with TRBJ1-1; D perhaps matches TRBD1 (6 bases). V was shortened by 6 bases and J by 1 base, with 24 bases between the two germline ends. This CDR3 has 18 amino acids. The germline V gene encodes CDR1 MNHEY and CDR2 SVGEGT. The CDR3 protein is CASRPPLLGGGRNTEAFF. CDR3 DNA sequence: TGTGCCAGCAGACCTCCTCTTCTGGGGGGCGGAAGGAACACTGAAGCTTTCTTT.

In its sample, this clonotype was seen many times. The chain links TRBV9 to TRBJ1-2; D is possibly TRBD1 (6 bases). This CDR3 has 15 residues. The germline V gene encodes CDR1 SGDLS and CDR2 YYNGEE. V lost 0 bases to trimming and J lost 4 bases, with 13 bases between them. The CDR3 DNA sequence: TGTGCCAGCAGCGTAGCTCTACAGGGCGTCTATGGCTACACCTTC. This sequence encodes CASSVALQGVYGYTF.

To note about this clonotype: This could be a read error, since a much larger clone is one nucleotide away. This chain connects TRBV7-9 to TRBJ2-5, with D perhaps matching TRBD2 (5 bases). Germline lookup yields CDR1 SEHNR and CDR2 FQNEAQ (reference sequence). The CDR3 is 16 amino acids. Trimming cost V 3 bases and J 5 bases, with 19 bases left between them. CDR3 sequence: CASSFRSVGVWETQYF. CDR3 DNA sequence: TGTGCCAGCAGCTTTAGGTCGGTGGGAGTATGGGAGACCCAGTACTTC.

In its sample, this clonotype was seen a few times. The chain recombines TRBV29-1 with TRBJ1-1, with D maybe TRBD1 (5 bases). The V end lost 8 bases, the J end lost 1 base, and 14 bases lay between the germline ends. This CDR3 contains 13 residues. Germline V gene lookup returns CDR1 SQVTM and CDR2 ANQGSEA. CDR3 in DNA: TGCAGCATTAGGGGCAGGGCGAACACTGAAGCTTTCTTT. Its protein is CSIRGRANTEAFF.

The chain couples TRBV2 to TRBJ2-7; D not certain. Trimming left V 7 bases short and J 3 bases short, with 10 bases between. In germline, CDR1 is SNHLY, CDR2 FYNNEI. The CDR3 covers 12 residues. The CDR3 nucleotides read TGTGCCAGCAAGTTTGTGGGCTACGAGCAGTACTTC. Translating it yields CASKFVGYEQYF.

This clonotype was counted a few times. The chain is built from TRBV6-1 and TRBJ1-1; weak D call: TRBD1 (5 bases). Germline V lookup: CDR1 MNHNS, CDR2 SASEGT. The V end was cut by 8 bases, the J end by 12 bases, with 25 bases between. The CDR3 is made up of 14 amino acids. The CDR3 sequence: CASGTLRDSPTTFF. CDR3 DNA: TGTGCCAGCGGGACTCTTCGGGACTCCCCCACAACTTTCTTT.

The V call is TRBV6-1, the J call TRBJ2-7; 10 positions agree with TRBD1. J lost 3 bases, V lost 2 bases, and 10 bases had no gene match. CDR3 length: 17 residues. Germline V gives CDR1 MNHNS, CDR2 SASEGT. CDR3 protein: CASSESSTGQGFYEQYF. The CDR3, as DNA: TGTGCCAGCAGTGAAAGTTCGACGGGACAGGGGTTCTACGAGCAGTACTTC.